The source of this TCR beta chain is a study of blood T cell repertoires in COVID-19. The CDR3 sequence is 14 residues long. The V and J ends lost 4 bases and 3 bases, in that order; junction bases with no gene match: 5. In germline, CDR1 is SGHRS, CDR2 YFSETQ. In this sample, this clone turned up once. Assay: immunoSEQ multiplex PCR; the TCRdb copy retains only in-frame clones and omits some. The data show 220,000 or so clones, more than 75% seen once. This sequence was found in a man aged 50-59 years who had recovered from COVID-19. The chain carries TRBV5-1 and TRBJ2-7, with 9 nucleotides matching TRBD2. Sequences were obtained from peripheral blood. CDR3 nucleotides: TGCGCCAGCAGCCTACCGACTAGCGGCTACGAGCAGTACTTC. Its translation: CASSLPTSGYEQYF. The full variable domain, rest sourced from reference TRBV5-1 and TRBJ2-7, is KAGVTQTPRYLIKTRGQQVTLSCSPISGHRSVSWYQQTPGQGLQFLFEYFSETQRNKGNFPGRFSGRQFSNSRSEMNVSTLELGDSALYLCASSLPTSGYEQYFGPGTRLTVT.